A selection of T cell receptor beta chains follows, all from one sample in a study of blood T cells in healthy people across ages. One entry per CDR3 protein, called by TCRdb with MiXCR from the 5' RACE reads. The sample has 800,000 to 950,000 distinct CDR3 sequences; under 35% are singletons. The same specimen was also included in a second study, on T cells of mothers and their children.

Sample: blood. The receptors originated from a woman aged 40-49 years in good health. Each CDR3 is given with its conserved first and last residue. A D gene is named only where the DNA matches it firmly. Part of the rows lack a size; the others show once, few, many or a class for expanded clones.

cdr3_aa | cdr3_nt | d_call | j_call | clone_size | v_call
CASSLGGQPLGYTF | TGTGCCAGCAGCTTAGGTGGACAGCCCCTAGGCTACACCTTC | . | TRBJ1-2 | few | TRBV13
CASSESGGYGEQYF | TGTGCCAGCAGTGAATCAGGGGGCTATGGCGAGCAGTACTTC | TRBD1 | TRBJ2-7 | . | TRBV6-1
CASSLRQGIANTEAFF | TGTGCCAGCAGTCTCCGACAGGGGATCGCGAACACTGAAGCTTTCTTT | TRBD1 | TRBJ1-1 | . | TRBV27
CASSVGGLDYGYTF | TGTGCCAGCAGCGTAGGGGGCTTGGACTATGGCTACACCTTC | . | TRBJ1-2 | few | TRBV9
CASSSTGGGEKLFF | TGTGCCAGCAGTTCAACAGGGGGAGGTGAAAAACTGTTTTTT | TRBD1 | TRBJ1-4 | few | TRBV12-3/TRBV12-4
CASSPEDRWGEQYF | TGTGCCAGCAGCCCCGAGGACAGGTGGGGCGAGCAGTACTTC | TRBD1 | TRBJ2-7 | few | TRBV7-9
CSVEGDRGSSYEQYF | TGCAGCGTTGAAGGGGACAGGGGGAGCTCCTACGAGCAGTACTTC | TRBD1 | TRBJ2-7 | many | TRBV29-1
CASSILAGSGNEQFF | TGTGCCAGTAGTATTCTCGCGGGGAGTGGCAATGAACAGTTCTTC | . | TRBJ2-1 | . | TRBV19
CASSSLPITGDPQYF | TGTGCCAGCAGTTCACTACCGATCACAGGGGACCCGCAGTATTTT | TRBD1 | TRBJ2-3 | . | TRBV28
CASHTSAGVGGEQFF | TGCGCCAGCCACACGTCAGCGGGGGTGGGTGGTGAGCAGTTCTTC | TRBD2 | TRBJ2-1 | few | TRBV10-2
CATSRDQGSGYTF | TGTGCCACCAGCAGGGACCAGGGCTCTGGCTACACCTTC | . | TRBJ1-2 | . | TRBV15
CSASLRVPYNEQFF | TGCAGTGCCTCCCTTCGGGTCCCCTACAATGAGCAGTTCTTC | . | TRBJ2-1 | . | TRBV20-1
CATNRGEQFF | TGTGCCACAAACAGGGGTGAGCAGTTCTTC | TRBD1 | TRBJ2-1 | . | TRBV6-2/TRBV6-3
CASSLIGTGYNEQFF | TGTGCCAGCAGCTTAATTGGGACAGGGTACAATGAGCAGTTCTTC | TRBD1 | TRBJ2-1 | many | TRBV7-2
CASSLVSGTGYNEQYF | TGTGCCAGCAGCTTAGTCTCCGGGACAGGGTACAATGAGCAGTACTTC | TRBD1 | TRBJ2-7 | few | TRBV7-9
CASSPTSGNTDTQYF | TGTGCCAGCAGCCCGACTAGCGGAAACACAGATACGCAGTATTTT | TRBD2 | TRBJ2-3 | few | TRBV3-1
CATSDFGTANYRSYNEQFF | TGTGCCACCAGTGATTTCGGGACAGCAAACTATCGCTCCTACAATGAGCAGTTCTTC | TRBD1 | TRBJ2-1 | few | TRBV24-1
CASSQGGTGMEEQYF | TGCGCCAGCAGCCAAGGTGGGACAGGGATGGAGGAGCAGTACTTC | TRBD1 | TRBJ2-4 | . | TRBV4-1
CASSLQGFIYNSPLHF | TGTGCCAGCTCACTCCAGGGGTTTATTTATAATTCACCCCTCCACTTT | . | TRBJ1-6 | . | TRBV18
CATSREGGTPIYEQYF | TGTGCCACCAGCAGAGAGGGGGGGACCCCTATCTACGAGCAGTACTTC | TRBD2 | TRBJ2-7 | few | TRBV15
CASSFRGGAYETQYF | TGTGCCAGCAGTTTCCGCGGGGGGGCTTATGAGACCCAGTACTTC | TRBD2 | TRBJ2-5 | many | TRBV27
CASSVGWAGNEQYF | TGTGCCAGCAGCGTAGGGTGGGCGGGGAACGAGCAGTACTTC | . | TRBJ2-7 | . | TRBV9
CAISDGVNQPQHF | TGTGCCATCAGTGATGGGGTCAATCAGCCCCAGCATTTT | . | TRBJ1-5 | once | TRBV10-3
CASSLDGYSYEQYF | TGTGCCAGCAGTCTGGACGGCTACTCCTACGAGCAGTACTTC | . | TRBJ2-7 | many | TRBV7-3
CASSQGVAGGSYNEQFF | TGCGCCAGCAGCCAAGGGGTAGCGGGGGGTTCCTACAATGAGCAGTTCTTC | TRBD2 | TRBJ2-1 | many | TRBV4-3
CASSQDRGRDYTF | TGTGCCAGCAGCCAGGACAGGGGGCGCGACTACACCTTC | TRBD1 | TRBJ1-2 | few | TRBV11-2
CASLGGGETRYF | TGTGCCAGCTTGGGGGGAGGAGAGACCCGGTACTTC | . | TRBJ2-5 | few | TRBV7-9